These T cell receptor beta chains were read from a single sample in a study of T-cell memory formation after mild COVID-19. A single record per CDR3 protein comes from TCRdb applying MiXCR to the 5' RACE reads. The sample records 470,000 or so distinct CDR3 sequences, roughly 23% being singletons. The source material was PBMCs or a T cell subset sorted from them (not recorded which). The receptors derive from an adult woman who had mild COVID-19 (a few samples of this study predate the infection). Cell type and time point are not known. CDR3s include the opening cysteine and the closing phenylalanine or tryptophan. A D gene is named only where the DNA matches it firmly. Clone size is stated in some rows and not others, as once, few, many or a class when expanded.

J: TRBJ2-2; size: .; V: TRBV12-3/TRBV12-4; D: .; DNA: TGTGCCAGCAGGACTACCGGGGAGCTGTTTTTT; CDR3: CASRTTGELFF
J: TRBJ2-5; size: few; V: TRBV6-6; D: .; DNA: TGTGCCAGCACCTTAAGTGAGACCCAGTACTTC; CDR3: CASTLSETQYF
J: TRBJ1-3; size: once; V: TRBV18; D: .; DNA: TGTGCCAGCTCCCCGGGCCCAAACTCTGGAAACACCATATATTTT; CDR3: CASSPGPNSGNTIYF
J: TRBJ2-3; size: few; V: TRBV5-6; D: TRBD2; DNA: TGTGCCAGCAGCCAGCTACTAGCGGGGGGCTTCTTTAGCACAGATACGCAGTATTTT; CDR3: CASSQLLAGGFFSTDTQYF
J: TRBJ1-5; size: .; V: TRBV4-2; D: TRBD1; DNA: TGTGCCAGCAGCCAAGGGACAGGGGGCGATCAGCCCCAGCATTTT; CDR3: CASSQGTGGDQPQHF
J: TRBJ2-7; size: few; V: TRBV23-1; D: TRBD1; DNA: TGCGCCAGCAGAGCCGGGACAGAAGCCTACGAGCAGTACTTC; CDR3: CASRAGTEAYEQYF
J: TRBJ2-3; size: few; V: TRBV18; D: .; DNA: TGTGCCAGCTCACCCCAAGGAGGGAAGACGGATACGCAGTATTTT; CDR3: CASSPQGGKTDTQYF
J: TRBJ2-2; size: few; V: TRBV5-4; D: .; DNA: TGTGCCAGCAGCCTGGGGGGACCGGACACCGGGGAGCTGTTTTTT; CDR3: CASSLGGPDTGELFF
J: TRBJ2-1; size: .; V: TRBV9; D: TRBD2; DNA: TGTGCCAGCAGCGTAGGGACTAGCGGGGGCTACAATGAGCAGTTCTTC; CDR3: CASSVGTSGGYNEQFF
J: TRBJ2-6; size: few; V: TRBV15; D: .; DNA: TGTGCCACCAGCAGAGATGGATTCTCTGGGGCCAACGTCCTGACTTTC; CDR3: CATSRDGFSGANVLTF
J: TRBJ2-7; size: .; V: TRBV19; D: TRBD2; DNA: TGTGCCAGTACCCTTACTAGCGGGAGGGGTAGCGAGCAGTACTTC; CDR3: CASTLTSGRGSEQYF